The rows below give T cell receptor beta chains drawn from one sample of a study of vaccination and CD4 T cells after COVID-19. TCRdb analysed the PCR reads with MiXCR anew, one entry per CDR3 protein. The table includes approximately 29,000 distinct CDR3 sequences, roughly 50% detected once. The sample consisted of CD4+ T cells from blood, taken about 7 months after SARS-CoV-2 vaccination. The receptors here all came from a human donor who had recovered from COVID-19. The CDR3 runs from the conserved cysteine through the conserved F or W. A D gene is named only where the DNA matches it firmly. Clone size appears in some rows only: once, few, many, or a class for an expanded clone.

once,-,TRBJ2-7,TRBV27,CASSPRTENYEQYF,TGTGCCAGCAGTCCCCGGACCGAGAACTACGAGCAGTACTTC
-,-,TRBJ2-5,TRBV18,CASSPGWGYQETQYF,TGTGCCAGCTCACCGGGGTGGGGGTACCAAGAGACCCAGTACTTC
-,-,TRBJ1-2,TRBV20-1,CSATGSGYGYTF,TGCAGTGCAACAGGGTCCGGCTATGGCTACACCTTC
few,TRBD2,TRBJ2-1,TRBV7-2,CASSLGTSGSQFF,TGTGCCAGCAGCTTAGGGACTAGCGGGAGTCAGTTCTTC
-,TRBD1,TRBJ2-7,TRBV25-1,CASSANLRDRSYF,TGTGCCAGCAGTGCAAACCTCCGGGACAGATCGTACTTC
-,-,TRBJ2-3,TRBV29-1,CSLSGAVTDTQYF,TGCAGCCTCTCGGGGGCGGTCACAGATACGCAGTATTTT
few,-,TRBJ2-6,TRBV6-5,CASSYSIGANVLTF,TGTGCCAGCAGTTACTCGATTGGGGCCAACGTCCTGACTTTC
-,-,TRBJ1-2,TRBV7-2,CACRKAETYGYTF,TGTGCCTGTCGAAAGGCGGAGACATATGGCTACACCTTC
medium-sized,-,TRBJ2-5,TRBV20-1,CSANSDIQETQYF,TGCAGTGCTAACTCTGATATTCAAGAGACCCAGTACTTC
-,TRBD2,TRBJ2-1,TRBV15,CATSIGLAVSSYNEQFF,TGTGCCACCAGCATTGGGCTAGCGGTAAGCTCCTACAATGAGCAGTTCTTC
-,-,TRBJ1-6,TRBV20-1,CSAPRMNYNSPLHF,TGCAGTGCCCCACGGATGAACTATAATTCACCCCTCCACTTT
few,-,TRBJ2-5,TRBV6-5,CASSYRDRQETQYF,TGTGCCAGCAGTTACCGAGACAGGCAAGAGACCCAGTACTTC
-,-,TRBJ2-7,TRBV20-1,CSALPVGSRYEQYF,TGCAGTGCTCTCCCCGTGGGCTCGAGATACGAGCAGTACTTC
-,TRBD2,TRBJ2-3,TRBV24-1,CATSDSSGTPDTQYF,TGTGCCACCAGTGATTCTAGCGGGACCCCAGATACGCAGTATTTT
-,TRBD2,TRBJ2-7,TRBV19,CASSLQGARTSGRLYEQYF,TGTGCCAGTAGTCTACAGGGGGCTAGGACTAGCGGGAGGCTCTACGAGCAGTACTTC
few,-,TRBJ1-2,TRBV7-6,CASSRVEGVGYTF,TGTGCCAGCAGCCGCGTCGAGGGGGTTGGCTACACCTTC
-,-,TRBJ1-5,TRBV28,CASTYGDGSNQPQHF,TGTGCCAGCACATACGGGGACGGTAGCAATCAGCCCCAGCATTTT
-,TRBD1,TRBJ2-6,TRBV20-1,CSAGTGVSSGANVLTF,TGCAGTGCCGGGACAGGGGTTTCCTCTGGGGCCAACGTCCTGACTTTC
-,-,TRBJ2-7,TRBV6-2/TRBV6-3,CASKSLEVGEQYF,TGTGCCAGCAAGTCGTTGGAGGTAGGCGAGCAGTACTTC
-,-,TRBJ1-5,TRBV20-1,CSARRYSTSYQPQHF,TGCAGTGCCCGAAGGTATAGTACCTCCTATCAGCCCCAGCATTTT
-,-,TRBJ1-1,TRBV7-2,CASSFGAVPRTEAFF,TGTGCCAGCAGCTTCGGGGCGGTCCCAAGGACTGAAGCTTTCTTT
-,TRBD1,TRBJ1-5,TRBV15,CATSREGGAGGSNQPQHF,TGTGCCACCAGCAGAGAAGGGGGCGCGGGTGGAAGCAATCAGCCCCAGCATTTT